The rows below give T cell receptor beta chains drawn from one sample of a study of shared clonotypes between healthy human individuals. Using immunoSEQ multiplex PCR, the repertoire was profiled, and TCRdb retains in-frame clones only, with some absent. The sample consists of some 2.1 million clones, just over 90% of them appearing once. The specimen sequenced was naive CD8+ T cells from PBMCs. The receptors were gathered from a man between 18 and 35 years old in good health. Some clones in this sample may be carry-over from other donors' samples. Both conserved end residues are part of each CDR3.

V gene: TRBV25-1
J gene: TRBJ2-7
CDR3 protein: CASTPGPPGVELREQYF

V gene: TRBV29-1
J gene: TRBJ2-7
CDR3 protein: CSVRGLAGAYEQYF

V gene: TRBV15
J gene: TRBJ2-7
CDR3 protein: CATSKERELATEQYF

V gene: TRBV7-9
J gene: TRBJ2-7
CDR3 protein: CASSSKGQGADEQYF

V gene: TRBV28
J gene: TRBJ2-1
CDR3 protein: CASSLLAGSSYNEQFF

V gene: TRBV2
J gene: TRBJ2-3
CDR3 protein: CASRLAGEGTDTQYF

V gene: TRBV4-3
J gene: TRBJ2-7
CDR3 protein: CASSQVWADTYEQYF

V gene: TRBV28
J gene: TRBJ2-7
CDR3 protein: CASRFRDPSYEQYF

V gene: TRBV4-1
J gene: TRBJ2-7
CDR3 protein: CASSQDQGLGYEQYF

V gene: TRBV29-1
J gene: TRBJ1-6
CDR3 protein: CSVAEGARNSPLHF

V gene: TRBV6-6
J gene: TRBJ1-2
CDR3 protein: CASSYSTGQLYGYTF

V gene: TRBV9
J gene: TRBJ2-1
CDR3 protein: CASSQGGADEQFF

V gene: TRBV9
J gene: TRBJ2-5
CDR3 protein: CASSVGSGGAETQYF

V gene: TRBV5-8
J gene: TRBJ1-1
CDR3 protein: CASSLVPAVFF

V gene: TRBV18
J gene: TRBJ2-2
CDR3 protein: CASSPDRTNTGELFF

V gene: TRBV27
J gene: TRBJ1-1
CDR3 protein: CASRPDRAGNTEAFF

V gene: TRBV4-1
J gene: TRBJ1-1
CDR3 protein: CASSQGGGLNTEAFF

V gene: TRBV27
J gene: TRBJ2-7
CDR3 protein: CASGTGPTYEQYF

V gene: TRBV5-3
J gene: TRBJ1-2
CDR3 protein: CARSLAVAPNYGYTF

V gene: TRBV14
J gene: TRBJ2-1
CDR3 protein: CASSHLAGVGNEQFF

V gene: TRBV19
J gene: TRBJ1-1
CDR3 protein: CASSSLLIRGITEAFF

V gene: TRBV27
J gene: TRBJ2-1
CDR3 protein: CASSPRTGFTLAGAKFNEQFF

V gene: TRBV6-1
J gene: TRBJ2-1
CDR3 protein: CASRYGTSGSNEQFF

V gene: TRBV7-8
J gene: TRBJ1-3
CDR3 protein: CASSLGAGAGNTIYF

V gene: TRBV27
J gene: TRBJ2-7
CDR3 protein: CASSFLVAGVQEQYF

V gene: TRBV27
J gene: TRBJ2-1
CDR3 protein: CASRSGRNEQFF

V gene: TRBV19
J gene: TRBJ1-5
CDR3 protein: CASRGREYDQPQHF

V gene: TRBV11-2
J gene: TRBJ2-1
CDR3 protein: CASSHPRTGSYNEQFF

V gene: TRBV5-8
J gene: TRBJ2-1
CDR3 protein: CASSLRWSYNEQFF

V gene: TRBV11-2
J gene: TRBJ2-2
CDR3 protein: CASSLEGGLAGGPNTGELFF

V gene: TRBV28
J gene: TRBJ1-1
CDR3 protein: CASSLSRVNTEAFF

V gene: TRBV5-1
J gene: TRBJ2-7
CDR3 protein: CASSEGQGTYEQYF

V gene: TRBV27
J gene: TRBJ2-7
CDR3 protein: CASSLRQGFYEQYF

V gene: TRBV12-5
J gene: TRBJ2-2
CDR3 protein: CASGGGLAGPNTGELFF

V gene: TRBV27
J gene: TRBJ2-1
CDR3 protein: CASSLSRTGGNEQFF